Listed below are T cell receptor beta chains from one sample, sequenced in a study of long-term antiretroviral therapy in people with HIV. Data came from immunoSEQ multiplex PCR; TCRdb stores just in-frame clones and leaves some out. Of 15,000 or so clones in the sample, around 82% were seen once. This sample comprised unsorted PBMCs, obtained 3.1 years after starting antiretroviral therapy. The receptors come from a man between 40 and 49 years old with HIV. CDR3s leave out the opening cysteine and the closing phenylalanine or tryptophan. Each record gives: clone size, V gene, D gene, J gene, CDR3 protein. The D gene is left open where the match is weak. Some rows have no size entry. The others give once, few or many, or a class for an expanded clone.

abundance: NA; v_gene: TRBV13; d_gene: TRBD1; j_gene: TRBJ2-1; CDR3aa: ASSPRDRGKNEQF
abundance: NA; v_gene: TRBV4-1; d_gene: NA; j_gene: TRBJ2-5; CDR3aa: ASSQARLAGQETQY
abundance: NA; v_gene: TRBV2; d_gene: TRBD1; j_gene: TRBJ2-4; CDR3aa: ASEGGTGSSENIQY
abundance: NA; v_gene: TRBV2; d_gene: NA; j_gene: TRBJ2-7; CDR3aa: ASSQTYEQY
abundance: NA; v_gene: TRBV13; d_gene: NA; j_gene: TRBJ1-2; CDR3aa: ASSYTQSGYT
abundance: few; v_gene: TRBV5-1; d_gene: NA; j_gene: TRBJ1-1; CDR3aa: ASSLRTVNTEAF
abundance: NA; v_gene: TRBV5-1; d_gene: NA; j_gene: TRBJ2-7; CDR3aa: ASSLGVVSYEQY
abundance: NA; v_gene: TRBV10-3; d_gene: TRBD1; j_gene: TRBJ2-7; CDR3aa: AISDEGADREQY
abundance: few; v_gene: TRBV27; d_gene: NA; j_gene: TRBJ1-2; CDR3aa: ASSLSWGLNGYT
abundance: NA; v_gene: TRBV7-3; d_gene: TRBD1; j_gene: TRBJ1-1; CDR3aa: ASSDRGPTEAF
abundance: NA; v_gene: TRBV9; d_gene: NA; j_gene: TRBJ2-1; CDR3aa: ASSVWGFVSNEQF
abundance: few; v_gene: TRBV19; d_gene: TRBD1; j_gene: TRBJ1-2; CDR3aa: ASRGTGESYGYT
abundance: NA; v_gene: TRBV13; d_gene: TRBD1; j_gene: TRBJ2-7; CDR3aa: ASSEDRGIYEQY
abundance: medium-sized; v_gene: TRBV5-1; d_gene: NA; j_gene: TRBJ1-1; CDR3aa: ASIEGGSTEAF
abundance: once; v_gene: TRBV6-1; d_gene: NA; j_gene: TRBJ1-2; CDR3aa: ASSFDSLYGYT
abundance: NA; v_gene: TRBV2; d_gene: NA; j_gene: TRBJ2-5; CDR3aa: ASTIGTSPNQETQY
abundance: NA; v_gene: TRBV6-5; d_gene: NA; j_gene: TRBJ2-2; CDR3aa: ASSYSLNTGELF
abundance: NA; v_gene: TRBV6-6; d_gene: NA; j_gene: TRBJ2-3; CDR3aa: ASSYGDTQY
abundance: NA; v_gene: TRBV5-4; d_gene: NA; j_gene: TRBJ2-1; CDR3aa: ASIKTGNYNEQF
abundance: NA; v_gene: TRBV7-9; d_gene: NA; j_gene: TRBJ2-1; CDR3aa: ASSRRDQQF
abundance: NA; v_gene: TRBV5-1; d_gene: TRBD1; j_gene: TRBJ2-7; CDR3aa: ASSEFGTASYEQY
abundance: NA; v_gene: TRBV27; d_gene: NA; j_gene: TRBJ2-6; CDR3aa: ASTSGANVLT
abundance: NA; v_gene: TRBV6-1; d_gene: TRBD1; j_gene: TRBJ2-7; CDR3aa: ASTTGQSYEQY
abundance: NA; v_gene: TRBV6-5; d_gene: NA; j_gene: TRBJ1-1; CDR3aa: ASSYGMNTEAF
abundance: few; v_gene: TRBV18; d_gene: NA; j_gene: TRBJ1-3; CDR3aa: ASSPRQEMSGNTIY
abundance: NA; v_gene: TRBV4-1; d_gene: NA; j_gene: TRBJ1-3; CDR3aa: ASSQETAFRGNTIY
abundance: NA; v_gene: TRBV5-1; d_gene: NA; j_gene: TRBJ2-2; CDR3aa: ASSPLVDGELF
abundance: NA; v_gene: TRBV5-6; d_gene: NA; j_gene: TRBJ1-3; CDR3aa: ASSPGVTSSGNTIY
abundance: few; v_gene: TRBV7-2; d_gene: NA; j_gene: TRBJ2-7; CDR3aa: ASSPSSGNFYEQY
abundance: NA; v_gene: TRBV7-9; d_gene: NA; j_gene: TRBJ1-3; CDR3aa: ASSSSGADSGNTIY
abundance: NA; v_gene: TRBV28; d_gene: NA; j_gene: TRBJ2-3; CDR3aa: ASTSTDGVDTQY
abundance: NA; v_gene: TRBV11-3; d_gene: NA; j_gene: TRBJ2-2; CDR3aa: ASSRTPTGELF
abundance: NA; v_gene: TRBV5-1; d_gene: NA; j_gene: TRBJ1-2; CDR3aa: ASSLGAGQNYGYT
abundance: once; v_gene: TRBV10-3; d_gene: NA; j_gene: TRBJ2-1; CDR3aa: AISDTFGGASYNEQF
abundance: NA; v_gene: TRBV14; d_gene: TRBD1; j_gene: TRBJ2-7; CDR3aa: ASSHPEPGTGPYEQY
abundance: once; v_gene: TRBV12-5; d_gene: NA; j_gene: TRBJ2-7; CDR3aa: ASGPGRGSSYEQY
abundance: NA; v_gene: TRBV5-5; d_gene: NA; j_gene: TRBJ1-5; CDR3aa: ASSFALQVGNQPQH
abundance: NA; v_gene: TRBV6-1; d_gene: TRBD2; j_gene: TRBJ2-1; CDR3aa: ASRTGTSGNNEQF
abundance: NA; v_gene: TRBV19; d_gene: TRBD1; j_gene: TRBJ2-2; CDR3aa: ASSRGGQGAGELF
abundance: NA; v_gene: TRBV4-2; d_gene: TRBD1; j_gene: TRBJ2-7; CDR3aa: ASSQVGTGPYEQY
abundance: NA; v_gene: TRBV7-9; d_gene: NA; j_gene: TRBJ1-5; CDR3aa: ASSQQGNSNQPQH
abundance: NA; v_gene: TRBV15; d_gene: NA; j_gene: TRBJ1-3; CDR3aa: ATSRDLSIPISGNTIY
abundance: NA; v_gene: TRBV7-9; d_gene: TRBD1; j_gene: TRBJ1-1; CDR3aa: ASSLGTGETEAF
abundance: NA; v_gene: TRBV18; d_gene: TRBD1; j_gene: TRBJ2-7; CDR3aa: ASSPVETGEREQY
abundance: NA; v_gene: TRBV7-9; d_gene: NA; j_gene: TRBJ1-2; CDR3aa: ASSFGTADYGYT
abundance: NA; v_gene: TRBV11-2; d_gene: NA; j_gene: TRBJ1-2; CDR3aa: ASSGVGQGDYGYT
abundance: NA; v_gene: TRBV5-4; d_gene: NA; j_gene: TRBJ2-5; CDR3aa: ASSYPGQETQY
abundance: NA; v_gene: TRBV6-5; d_gene: NA; j_gene: TRBJ1-1; CDR3aa: ASSYSGEVEAF
abundance: NA; v_gene: TRBV4-1; d_gene: TRBD1; j_gene: TRBJ1-1; CDR3aa: ASSPLENRGAEAF
abundance: NA; v_gene: TRBV5-4; d_gene: TRBD1; j_gene: TRBJ1-6; CDR3aa: ASSTPGQGNSPLH